Shown below are 2 T cell receptor beta chains from a single sample sequenced in a study of T cell changes during pregnancy in multiple sclerosis. Clones were sequenced by immunoSEQ multiplex PCR, and TCRdb holds only the in-frame ones, with some missing. The data hold under 100,000 clones, with about 95% observed a single time. Sample: peripheral blood, taken in the third trimester of pregnancy. All receptors derive from a female donor with multiple sclerosis, enrolled in a pregnancy study.

Regarding this clone: A junction boundary mismatches the germline segment, possibly from a read error. This chain joins TRBV7-7 and TRBJ2-7, with D possibly being TRBD1 (6 bases). This CDR3 has 16 amino acids. Germline CDR1 SSHAT, CDR2 FNYEAQ (reference sequence). This chain's CDR3 is CASSPLTGLSFYEQYF. CDR3 in DNA: TGTGCTAGCAGCCCGCTGACAGGCTTATCATTCTACGAGCAGTACTTC.

This clone was seen a single time. The V and J genes are TRBV5-5 and TRBJ1-3; 7 bases are shared with TRBD1. Germline CDR1 SGHKS, CDR2 YYEKEE (reference sequence). This CDR3 is built from 16 residues. V shed 4 bases and J 4 bases; nucleotides not matched to a gene: 11. The CDR3 nucleotides are TGTGCCAGCAGCCCAGAGGGGGCTCTACGCGGAAACACCATATATTTT. It encodes CASSPEGALRGNTIYF.